The 23 T cell receptor beta chains below come from one sample, sequenced in a study of yellow fever vaccine responses in identical twins. Using its own MiXCR run on the RT-PCR reads, TCRdb lists one record per CDR3 protein. The sample has roughly 950 distinct CDR3 sequences, around 84% seen once; the top ten hold around 6.8%. The source was T cells from blood (PBMCs), unsorted or a sorted subset (not recorded which), collected before or after yellow fever vaccination (not recorded which). Source of these receptors: a woman aged 18-29 years who received the yellow fever vaccine.

The V and J genes are TRBV29-1 and TRBJ2-1; D is undetermined. Trimming shortened V by 6 bases and J by 0 bases, and 9 bases separated the two germline ends. CDR1 and CDR2 (germline): SQVTM, ANQGSEA. The CDR3 runs to 13 residues. CDR3 amino acids: CSVTTSSYNEQFF. The CDR3 bases are TGCAGCGTCACGACAAGCTCCTACAATGAGCAGTTCTTC.

The chain joins TRBV11-1 to TRBJ2-3, with D possibly being TRBD1 (6 bases). V was cut by 5 bases and J by 6 bases, with 24 bases left in between. Germline V gene data show CDR1 as SGHAT and CDR2 as FQDESV (reference sequence). This CDR3 is built from 17 residues. This CDR3 reads CASSPKGVGQLRDTQYF. The CDR3 DNA reads as TGTGCCAGCAGCCCCAAAGGGGTGGGACAACTAAGGGATACGCAGTATTTT. The full variable domain, with the rest looked up from reference TRBV11-1 and TRBJ2-3, is EAEVAQSPRYKITEKSQAVAFWCDPISGHATLYWYRQILGQGPELLVQFQDESVVDDSQLPKDRFSAERLKGVDSTLKIQPAELGDSAMYLCASSPKGVGQLRDTQYFGPGTRLTVL.

J is TRBJ1-1 and V is TRBV4-1; 8 bases are a match to TRBD1. CDR1 and CDR2 (germline): MGHRA, YSYEKL. V shed 4 bases and J 10 bases; nucleotides not matched to a gene: 8. The CDR3 covers 13 residues. The CDR3 coding sequence is TGCGCCAGCAGCCCGAGACAGGGGTCGGGAGCTTTCTTT. Its protein is CASSPRQGSGAFF.

In its sample, this clonotype was seen a few times. The rearrangement uses TRBV6-4 and TRBJ1-1, with no clear D. This CDR3 has 13 residues. V lost 6 bases and J lost 1, with 9 bases in between. Germline-derived CDR1 and CDR2 are MRHNA and SNTAGT. For the CDR3, the DNA is TGTGCCAGCAGCGAGGACGGGAACACTGAAGCTTTCTTT. Residues: CASSEDGNTEAFF.

This chain joins TRBV28 and TRBJ2-7; 7 bases are a match to TRBD1. Trimming cost V 6 bases and J 0 bases; bases outside gene matches: 5. This CDR3 is 14 amino acids long. Germline V gene data show CDR1 as MDHEN and CDR2 as SYDVKM. The DNA of the CDR3 is TGTGCCAGCAGGACAGGGTGGTCCTCCTACGAGCAGTACTTC. Its protein product is CASRTGWSSYEQYF.

This clonotype was recorded only once. The CDR3 loop is CAITQNGPSDTQYF. In DNA, the CDR3 is TGTGCCATCACCCAGAACGGACCCTCGGATACGCAGTATTTT. The V gene is TRBV10-3, the J gene TRBJ2-3; no clear D gene. Trimming pared 7 bases from V and 6 bases from J, leaving 17 bases between. The CDR3 runs to 14 residues. Germline V CDR1 and CDR2: ENHRY, SYGVKD.

J is TRBJ2-1 and V is TRBV24-1; 9 positions match TRBD1. In germline, CDR1 is KGHDR, CDR2 SFDVKD. V shed 3 bases and J 3 bases; nucleotides not matched to a gene: 2. CDR3 length equals 15 residues. The CDR3: CATSDPGQGYNEQFF. CDR3 coding DNA: TGTGCCACCAGTGATCCGGGACAGGGCTACAATGAGCAGTTCTTC.

This clonotype occurred a few times. The chain is built from TRBV15 and TRBJ1-1; D is undetermined. V was trimmed by 5 bases and J by 6 bases, leaving 16 bases between them. The CDR3 runs 14 residues. Per germline, CDR1 LNHNV and CDR2 YYDKDF (reference sequence). The CDR3 DNA sequence: TGTGCCACCAGCCAGGAATTAGAAGTCGCTGAAGCTTTCTTT. As protein: CATSQELEVAEAFF.

V gene TRBV28 combines with J gene TRBJ2-7; D call uncertain. The CDR3 covers 13 residues. Per the germline V gene, CDR1 is MDHEN and CDR2 is SYDVKM. V was shortened by 6 bases and J by 3 bases, with 12 bases between the two germline ends. CDR3 DNA sequence: TGTGCCAGCAGCGTAGACCGTAACTACGAGCAGTACGTC. Translating it yields CASSVDRNYEQYV.

The V and J genes are TRBV7-6 and TRBJ2-3, with TRBD2 matching 11 bases. The germline V gene has CDR1 SGHVS and CDR2 FNYEAQ. The CDR3 is made up of 19 amino acids. V shed 1 base and J 2 bases; nucleotides not matched to a gene: 11. The CDR3 DNA reads as TGTGCCAGCAGCTTAGGATCGGTCGCTAGCGGGAGGACCACAGATACGCAGTATTTT. Amino acids: CASSLGSVASGRTTDTQYF.

The chain carries TRBV7-9 and TRBJ2-1; 7 bases are a match to TRBD1. The V gene end was trimmed by 3 bases and the J gene end by 6 bases; junction bases not matched to a gene: 14. Per the germline V gene, CDR1 is SEHNR and CDR2 is FQNEAQ (reference sequence). The CDR3 is 17 residues long. CDR3 in DNA: TGTGCCAGCAGCTTGAAAACAGGGGTTGTCTTTATCAATGAGCAGTTCTTC. This codes for CASSLKTGVVFINEQFF.

The CDR3 region has the DNA TGTGCCAGCAACGGACAGGGAGGAGAGACCCAGTACTTC. This encodes CASNGQGGETQYF. V and J are TRBV11-1 and TRBJ2-5, with TRBD1 matching 8 bases. Per the germline V gene, CDR1 is SGHAT and CDR2 is FQDESV (reference sequence). V lost 7 bases, J lost 4 bases, and 5 bases stayed unmatched. CDR3 length: 13 amino acids.

The table lists this clonotype with a count of one. The chain is built from TRBV11-1 and TRBJ2-7, with unresolved D. The germline V and J ends were trimmed by 2 bases and 0 bases, with 2 bases remaining between them. Germline CDR1 and CDR2: SGHAT and FQDESV (reference sequence). The CDR3 sequence is 12 residues long. The CDR3 loop is CASSLNSYEQYF. The CDR3 nucleotides read TGTGCCAGCAGCTTAAACTCCTACGAGCAGTACTTC.

The chain links TRBV2 to TRBJ1-6; no reliable D call. The CDR3 contains 16 residues. V was shortened by 0 bases and J by 2 bases, with 8 bases between the two germline ends. Per germline, CDR1 SNHLY and CDR2 FYNNEI. DNA of the CDR3: TGTGCCAGCAGTGAAGCAGGGTTTACCTATAATTCACCCCTCCACTTT. Amino acid sequence: CASSEAGFTYNSPLHF.

V and J are TRBV13 and TRBJ1-1, with a weak D call TRBD1 (5 bases). CDR3 size: 12 residues. The ends were cut back, 8 bases at V and 3 bases at J, with 10 bases in the middle. The germline gives CDR1 PRHDT, CDR2 FYEKMQ (reference sequence). In DNA, the CDR3 is TGTGCCAGCCAACAGGCGTACACTGAAGCTTTCTTT. Translation gives CASQQAYTEAFF.

The chain carries TRBV7-9 and TRBJ2-7; D gene uncertain. CDR1 and CDR2 from the germline V gene are SEHNR and FQNEAQ (reference sequence). The CDR3 has 13 residues. V dropped 0 bases and J dropped 3 bases, with 6 bases sitting between them. DNA for the CDR3: TGTGCCAGCAGCTTAGCAGAATACTACGAGCAGTACGTC. Protein sequence: CASSLAEYYEQYV.

The chain employs TRBV18 and TRBJ1-1; D is unresolved. The germline V gene has CDR1 KGHSH and CDR2 LQKENI. Trimming took 2 bases from V and 5 from J, leaving 6 bases between them. CDR3 length equals 12 residues. CDR3 DNA sequence: TGTGCCAGCTCACCAGGGAATACTGAAGCTTTCTTT. Translated: CASSPGNTEAFF.

The chain has TRBV11-3 and TRBJ2-1, with a possible D match to TRBD2 (5 bases). Germline CDR1 and CDR2: SGHNT and YENEEA. Deletions cut 1 base from V and 0 bases from J, with 7 bases between. This CDR3 comprises 15 residues. CDR3 loop: CASSLGAGSYNEQFF. The CDR3, as DNA: TGTGCCAGCAGCTTAGGTGCGGGCTCCTACAATGAGCAGTTCTTC.

This rearrangement joins TRBV9 to TRBJ2-2, with D unresolved. This CDR3 has 13 amino acids. Looked up from germline, CDR1 is SGDLS and CDR2 is YYNGEE. V lost 3 bases, J lost 3 bases, and 6 bases lay in between. Here the CDR3 reads CASSGSHTGELFF. The CDR3 region has the DNA TGTGCCAGCAGCGGCAGCCACACCGGGGAGCTGTTTTTT.

The chain employs TRBV6-5 and TRBJ2-7; D may be TRBD1 or TRBD2 (5 bases each). There are 17 residues in the CDR3. V shed 0 bases and J shed 0 bases, with 15 bases lying between them. Germline CDR1 is MNHEY and CDR2 is SVGAGI. CDR3 amino acids: CASSYSVRGWSSYEQYF. The CDR3 bases are TGTGCCAGCAGTTACTCGGTCCGGGGCTGGAGCTCCTACGAGCAGTACTTC.

This chain's CDR3 is CASRSYFGTAQETQYF. CDR3 in DNA: TGTGCCAGCAGATCCTACTTCGGGACAGCCCAAGAGACCCAGTACTTC. The J gene is TRBJ2-5, the V gene TRBV11-1; the match to TRBD1 covers 7 bases. The CDR3 consists of 16 residues. V shed 6 bases, J shed 1 base, and the junction held 11 bases outside the gene matches. The germline V gene has CDR1 SGHAT and CDR2 FQDESV (reference sequence). Together with reference TRBV11-1 and TRBJ2-5, the CDR3 gives the full variable domain: EAEVAQSPRYKITEKSQAVAFWCDPISGHATLYWYRQILGQGPELLVQFQDESVVDDSQLPKDRFSAERLKGVDSTLKIQPAELGDSAMYLCASRSYFGTAQETQYFGPGTRLLVL.

The gene calls are TRBV15 and TRBJ1-5, with 7 nucleotides matching TRBD1. The junction had 8 bases not matched to a gene; V was cut back by 3 bases and J by 9 bases. The CDR3 consists of 14 residues. The germline gives CDR1 LNHNV, CDR2 YYDKDF (reference sequence). The CDR3 DNA reads as TGTGCCACCAGCAGTAACAGGGGAATCGCGCCCCAGCATTTT. This gives the protein CATSSNRGIAPQHF.

This chain links TRBV10-1 with TRBJ2-1; a weak D match, TRBD2 (5 bases). Germline V gene lookup returns CDR1 WNHNN and CDR2 SYGVQD (reference sequence). The CDR3 length is 14 residues. V lost 5 bases to trimming and J lost 0 bases, with 8 bases between them. The CDR3 loop is CASSSGSSYNEQFF. In nucleotides, the CDR3 is TGCGCCAGCAGTAGTGGGAGCTCCTACAATGAGCAGTTCTTC.